This T cell receptor beta chain is drawn from a study of CD8+CD57+ T cells in acquired aplastic anemia (dated 2018 in TCRdb). Turning to the overall study: On average, sorted CD4+ and CD8+ cells yielded about 3 ug of extracted DNA, with a range of roughly 0.17 to 30 ug. For healthy donor samples, the average read count was about 10 million for CD4+ cells and roughly 12 million for CD8+ cells.

In this study, sorted CD4+ and CD8+ T cells from the blood of healthy subjects and of severe aplastic anemia patients had their TCR repertoires deep-sequenced. Ficoll-Paque density gradient centrifugation was used to isolate peripheral blood mononuclear cells. Before DNA was extracted, CD4+ and CD8+ T cells were sorted using either FACS or magnetic beads. CDR1 is given as MNHNS and CDR2 as SASEGT, both from the germline V gene. The CDR3 spans 14 residues, from the cysteine through the phenylalanine. Only the CDR3 DNA is retained, 42 bases long and in frame from the first base. Relative to germline, V is missing 7 bases and J is missing 3 bases, with 5 bases of the junction outside any gene match. Genomic DNA served as template for TCR beta VDJ combination and CDR3 sequence profiling. TCR repertoire sequencing was run on an Illumina HiSeq 2000. The authors' analysis ran thus. TRBV/TRBJ rearrangement plots, CDR3 size and DJ length profiles, and Simpson's diversity index were used to evaluate the repertoires. Whichever DNA sequence was most abundant in the deep sequencing data was defined as the immunodominant clone. CDR3 amino acid sequences were checked for sharing between subjects and were compared against published repertoires and the VDJdb database. The public reads were reanalyzed by TCRdb: fastp trimming at Q25, MiXCR alignment, in-frame beta chains only. Merged by CDR3 protein, the rows form single entries marked with the most common genes and DNA. Here the V and J calls rest on TCRdb's processing, not on the authors' analysis. A total of roughly 200,000 distinct CDR3 sequences appear in this sample, around 60% of them only once. The top ten clonotypes cover around 28% of the sample.

Points on this clonotype: The antigen it binds to is not known. No much larger clone is present one base from it, and per-base qualities are unavailable.

General conclusions and limits of the study: About 30 CD8+ CDR3 sequences were found to be shared between patients and controls, but these sequences appeared to be highly expressed in patients and within the immunodominant clones of the patients. Patients and healthy controls showed no significant difference in CD8+ Simpson's diversity (P=0.060).

The chain is made from TRBV6-1 and TRBJ1-1; the junction holds 10 bases that match TRBD1. The TCR sequence derives from a human donor in good health. The sequencing sample was made of sorted CD4+, CD8+, or CD8+CD57+ T cells (not recorded which) from PBMCs. The bases read TGTGCCAGCACCCCGGGACAGGGGCACACTGAAGCTTTCTTT. Its translation is CASTPGQGHTEAFF.